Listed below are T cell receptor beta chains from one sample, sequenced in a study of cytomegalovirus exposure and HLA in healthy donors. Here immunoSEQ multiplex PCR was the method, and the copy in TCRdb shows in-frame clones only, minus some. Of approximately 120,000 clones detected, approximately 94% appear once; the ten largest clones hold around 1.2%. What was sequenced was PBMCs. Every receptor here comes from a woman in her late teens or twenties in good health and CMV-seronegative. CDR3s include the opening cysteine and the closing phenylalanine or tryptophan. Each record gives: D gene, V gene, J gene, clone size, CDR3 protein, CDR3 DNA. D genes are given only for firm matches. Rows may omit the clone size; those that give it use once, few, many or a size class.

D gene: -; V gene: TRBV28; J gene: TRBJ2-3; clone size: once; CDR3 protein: CASRGAGFTDTQYF; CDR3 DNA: TGTGCCAGCAGGGGCGCGGGGTTCACAGATACGCAGTATTTT
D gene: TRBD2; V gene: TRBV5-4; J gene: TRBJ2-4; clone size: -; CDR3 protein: CASSLEKGRGNIQYF; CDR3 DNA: TGTGCCAGCAGCTTGGAGAAGGGGAGGGGAAACATTCAGTACTTC
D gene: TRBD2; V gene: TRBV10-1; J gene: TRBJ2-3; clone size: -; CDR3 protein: CASSDTGTRGPGDTQYF; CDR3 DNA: TGCGCCAGCAGTGATACCGGGACTAGAGGGCCTGGTGATACGCAGTATTTT
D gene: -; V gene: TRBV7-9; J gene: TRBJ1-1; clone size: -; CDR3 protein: CASSLVGPNTEAFF; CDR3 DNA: TGTGCCAGCAGCTTAGTGGGGCCGAACACTGAAGCTTTCTTT
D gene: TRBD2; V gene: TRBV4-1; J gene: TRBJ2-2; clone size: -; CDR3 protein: CASSQTPLAGGVNGELFF; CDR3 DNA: TGCGCCAGCAGCCAAACTCCACTAGCGGGAGGGGTCAACGGGGAGCTGTTTTTT
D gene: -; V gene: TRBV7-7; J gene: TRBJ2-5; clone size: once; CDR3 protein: CASSSRPTGQETQYF; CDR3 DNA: TGTGCTAGCAGCTCCCGCCCGACAGGTCAAGAGACCCAGTACTTC
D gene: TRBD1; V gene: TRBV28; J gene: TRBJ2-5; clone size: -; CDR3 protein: CASSLRQGRETQYF; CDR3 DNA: TGTGCCAGCAGTTTAAGACAGGGACGAGAGACCCAGTACTTC
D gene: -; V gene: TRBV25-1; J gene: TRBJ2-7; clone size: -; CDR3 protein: CASSDVTDRYYEQYF; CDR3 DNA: TGTGCCAGCAGTGACGTGACAGACCGATACTACGAGCAGTACTTC
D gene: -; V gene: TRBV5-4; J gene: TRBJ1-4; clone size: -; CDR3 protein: CASSKTSSTNEKLFF; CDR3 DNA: TGTGCCAGCAGCAAAACATCATCAACTAATGAAAAACTGTTTTTT
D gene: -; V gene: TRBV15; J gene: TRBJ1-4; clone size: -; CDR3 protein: CATSRGGDFSYEKLFF; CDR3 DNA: TGTGCCACCAGCAGAGGGGGGGACTTTTCCTATGAAAAACTGTTTTTT
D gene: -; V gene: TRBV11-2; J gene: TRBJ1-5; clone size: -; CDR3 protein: CASSSETRQPQHF; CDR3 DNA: TGTGCCAGCAGCTCCGAAACTAGGCAGCCCCAGCATTTT
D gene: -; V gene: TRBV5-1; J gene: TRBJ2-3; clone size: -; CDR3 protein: CASSLGGLLTDTQYF; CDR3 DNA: TGCGCCAGCAGCTTGGGAGGCCTTCTCACAGATACGCAGTATTTT
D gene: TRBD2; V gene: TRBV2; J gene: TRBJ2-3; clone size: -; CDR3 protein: CASMRSSGSFTDTQYF; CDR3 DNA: TGTGCCAGTATGCGATCTAGCGGGAGTTTTACAGATACGCAGTATTTT
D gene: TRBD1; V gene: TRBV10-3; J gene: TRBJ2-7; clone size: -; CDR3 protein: CAISTFGQGSYEQYF; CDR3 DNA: TGTGCCATCAGTACCTTCGGACAGGGGTCCTACGAGCAGTACTTC
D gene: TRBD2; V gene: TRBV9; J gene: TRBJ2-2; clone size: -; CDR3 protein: CASSFGASGDTGELFF; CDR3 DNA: TGTGCCAGCAGCTTTGGGGCTAGCGGGGACACCGGGGAGCTGTTTTTT
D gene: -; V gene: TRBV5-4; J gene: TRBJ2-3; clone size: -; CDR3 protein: CAGQEGAGTDTQYF; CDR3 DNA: TGTGCCGGTCAGGAGGGGGCAGGGACAGATACGCAGTATTTT
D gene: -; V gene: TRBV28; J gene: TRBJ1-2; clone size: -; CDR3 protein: CASSPTGRGKHGYTF; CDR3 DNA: TGTGCCAGCAGCCCGACCGGCCGGGGGAAGCATGGCTACACCTTC
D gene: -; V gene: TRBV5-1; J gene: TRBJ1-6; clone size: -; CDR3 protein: CASSLEENSPLHF; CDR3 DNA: TGCGCCAGCAGCTTGGAAGAGAATTCACCCCTCCACTTT
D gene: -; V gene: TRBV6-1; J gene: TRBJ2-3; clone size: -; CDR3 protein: CASSERRELRDTQYF; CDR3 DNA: TGTGCCAGCAGTGAGCGGCGAGAGTTGAGGGATACGCAGTATTTT
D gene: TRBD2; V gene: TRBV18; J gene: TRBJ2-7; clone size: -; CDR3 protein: CASSPPAGSHEQYF; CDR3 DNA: TGTGCCAGCTCACCACCAGCGGGAAGTCACGAGCAGTACTTC
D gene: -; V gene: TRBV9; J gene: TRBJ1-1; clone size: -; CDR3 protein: CASSPRGENTEAFF; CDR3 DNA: TGTGCCAGCAGCCCCCGCGGGGAAAACACTGAAGCTTTCTTT
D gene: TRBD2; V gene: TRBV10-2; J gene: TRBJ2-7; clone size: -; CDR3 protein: CASSETSGYEQYF; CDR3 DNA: TGCGCCAGCAGTGAGACTAGCGGATACGAGCAGTACTTC
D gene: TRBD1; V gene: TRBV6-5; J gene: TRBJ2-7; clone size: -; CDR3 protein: CASSRKTGGHEQYF; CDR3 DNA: TGTGCCAGCAGCCGTAAGACAGGGGGCCACGAGCAGTACTTC
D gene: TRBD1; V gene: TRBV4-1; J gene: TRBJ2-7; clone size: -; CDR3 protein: CASSQDGYRGYYEQYF; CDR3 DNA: TGCGCCAGCAGCCAAGATGGGTACAGGGGGTACTACGAGCAGTACTTC
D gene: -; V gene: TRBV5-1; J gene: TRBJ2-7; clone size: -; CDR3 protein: CASSLDRSYEQYF; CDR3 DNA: TGCGCCAGCAGCTTGGACAGGTCCTACGAGCAGTACTTC
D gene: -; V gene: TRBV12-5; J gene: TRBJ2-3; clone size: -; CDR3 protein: CASGLVRQEATQYF; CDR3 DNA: TGTGCTAGTGGTTTGGTACGCCAGGAGGCTACGCAGTATTTT
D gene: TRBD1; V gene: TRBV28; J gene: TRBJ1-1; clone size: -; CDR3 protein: CASSLTTGKFNTEAFF; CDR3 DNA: TGTGCCAGCAGTTTAACGACAGGGAAGTTTAACACTGAAGCTTTCTTT
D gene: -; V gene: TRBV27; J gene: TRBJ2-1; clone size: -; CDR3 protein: CASSLDWAAKHEQFF; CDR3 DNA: TGTGCCAGCAGTTTAGATTGGGCAGCCAAACATGAGCAGTTCTTC
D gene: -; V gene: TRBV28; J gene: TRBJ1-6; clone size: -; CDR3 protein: CASSVNRASPLHF; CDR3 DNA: TGTGCCAGCAGTGTGAACAGGGCTTCACCCCTCCACTTT
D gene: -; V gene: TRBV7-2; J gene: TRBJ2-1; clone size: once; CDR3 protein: CASSLAQDRRQFF; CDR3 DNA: TGTGCCAGCAGCTTAGCGCAGGACAGAAGACAGTTCTTC
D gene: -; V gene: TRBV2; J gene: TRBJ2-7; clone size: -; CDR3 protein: CASSSIYEQYF; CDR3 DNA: TGTGCCAGCAGTTCAATCTACGAGCAGTACTTC
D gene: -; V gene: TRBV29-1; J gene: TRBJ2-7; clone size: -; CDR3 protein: CSVWGGESYEQYF; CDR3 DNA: TGCAGCGTGTGGGGCGGTGAATCCTACGAGCAGTACTTC
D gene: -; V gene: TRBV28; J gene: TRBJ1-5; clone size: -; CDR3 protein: CASSTIPRGNQPQHF; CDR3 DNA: TGTGCCAGCAGTACCATCCCACGGGGAAATCAGCCCCAGCATTTT
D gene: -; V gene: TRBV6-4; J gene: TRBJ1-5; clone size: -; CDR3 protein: CASSDSQGRLDQPQHF; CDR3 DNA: TGTGCCAGCAGTGACTCTCAGGGTCGCTTGGATCAGCCCCAGCATTTT
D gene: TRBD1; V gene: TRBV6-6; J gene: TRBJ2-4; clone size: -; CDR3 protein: CASSYSEAPGQGFPYF; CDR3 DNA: TGTGCCAGCAGTTACTCGGAGGCCCCGGGACAGGGTTTTCCGTACTTC
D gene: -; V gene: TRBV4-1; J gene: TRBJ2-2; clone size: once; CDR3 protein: CASSHTAGELFF; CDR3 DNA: TGCGCCAGCAGCCACACGGCCGGGGAGCTGTTTTTT
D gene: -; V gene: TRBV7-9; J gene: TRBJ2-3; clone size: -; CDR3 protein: CASRGRGAQSTDTQYF; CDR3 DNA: TGTGCCAGCAGGGGTCGGGGGGCTCAGAGCACAGATACGCAGTATTTT
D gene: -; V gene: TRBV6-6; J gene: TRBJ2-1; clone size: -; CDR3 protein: CASSSFHNNEQFF; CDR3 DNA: TGTGCCAGCAGTTCCTTCCACAACAATGAGCAGTTCTTC